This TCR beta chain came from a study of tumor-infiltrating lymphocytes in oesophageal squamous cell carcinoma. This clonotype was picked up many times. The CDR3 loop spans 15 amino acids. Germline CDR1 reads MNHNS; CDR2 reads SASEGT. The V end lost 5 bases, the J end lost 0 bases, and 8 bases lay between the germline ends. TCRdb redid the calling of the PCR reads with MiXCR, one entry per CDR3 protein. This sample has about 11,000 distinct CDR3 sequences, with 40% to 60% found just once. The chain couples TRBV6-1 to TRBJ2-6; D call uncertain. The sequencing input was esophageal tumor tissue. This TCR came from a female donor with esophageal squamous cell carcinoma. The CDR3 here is CASSRHRSGANVLTF. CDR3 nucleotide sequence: TGTGCCAGCAGTAGACACCGCTCTGGGGCCAACGTCCTGACTTTC.